The 26 T cell receptor beta chains below come from one sample, sequenced in a study of shared clonotypes between healthy human individuals. Some clones are missing from TCRdb's copy, which holds only in-frame ones; the method was immunoSEQ multiplex PCR. The data hold 1,400,000 or so clones, with just under 99% observed a single time. Sequences were obtained from naive CD4+ T cells sorted from blood. Regarding subset: CD45RA+ positively selected. The receptors here all came from a man younger than 45 in good health.

V is TRBV28 and J is TRBJ2-5; tentatively, D is TRBD2 (6 bases). Germline V gene lookup returns CDR1 MDHEN and CDR2 SYDVKM. The V and J ends lost 4 bases and 4 bases respectively, with 10 bases between them. This CDR3 has 13 residues. In DNA form, the CDR3 reads TGTGCCAGCAGTTACGGGGGATCAGAGACCCAGTACTTC. Protein sequence: CASSYGGSETQYF.

The CDR3, as DNA: TGTGCCAGCAGTGAACCGGGACTAGCGTCAGATACGCAGTATTTT. As protein: CASSEPGLASDTQYF. The V gene is TRBV6-1, the J gene TRBJ2-3, with 10 bases fitting TRBD2. V shed 2 bases, J shed 4 bases, and the junction held 3 bases outside the gene matches. Per germline, CDR1 MNHNS and CDR2 SASEGT. CDR3 size: 15 residues.

This clone occurred once. The chain carries TRBV2 and TRBJ2-3; D call uncertain. Trimming shortened V by 2 bases and J by 7 bases, and 10 bases separated the two germline ends. CDR3 length: 13 amino acids. Germline CDR1 SNHLY, CDR2 FYNNEI. CDR3 nucleotide sequence: TGTGCCAGCAGTGAATCGAACAGAAATACGCAGTATTTT. It is translated as CASSESNRNTQYF.

The rearrangement links TRBV29-1 to TRBJ2-7, with D perhaps TRBD1 (6 bases). This CDR3 spans 14 amino acids. Germline V gene lookup returns CDR1 SQVTM and CDR2 ANQGSEA. Trimming shortened V by 5 bases and J by 4 bases, and 18 bases separated the two germline ends. The CDR3, as DNA: TGCAGCGTTAAAACAGGGCTCCCCCCTTACGAGCAGTACTTC. Translated, it gives CSVKTGLPPYEQYF.

CDR3: CASSPHTGPYEQYF. The CDR3 nucleotides are TGTGCCAGCAGTCCTCACACTGGGCCCTACGAGCAGTACTTC. The chain carries TRBV28 and TRBJ2-7; unclear D gene. The CDR3 covers 14 residues. Germline CDR1 MDHEN, CDR2 SYDVKM. Trimming took off 5 bases at V and 2 bases at J, with 13 bases between the two ends.

CDR3 protein: CASSQIAGGNYNEQFF. DNA of the CDR3: TGTGCCAGCAGCCAAATAGCGGGAGGGAACTACAATGAGCAGTTCTTC. The chain is built from TRBV14 and TRBJ2-1, with TRBD2 matching over 11 bases. The J segment lost 3 bases and the V segment lost 2 bases, leaving 3 bases of the junction unmatched. The CDR3 length is 16 residues. CDR1 SGHDN and CDR2 FVKESK come from the germline V gene.

This rearrangement joins TRBV4-3 to TRBJ2-3, with D possibly being TRBD2 (5 bases). The V gene's germline CDR1 is LGHNA and CDR2 YSLEER. This CDR3 is 15 amino acids long. Trimming left V 0 bases short and J 10 bases short, with 17 bases between. The CDR3 protein is CASSQEWGAIWAQYF. The CDR3 DNA sequence: TGCGCCAGCAGCCAAGAATGGGGAGCGATCTGGGCGCAGTATTTT.

The chain recombines TRBV4-1 with TRBJ1-2; a possible D gene is TRBD1 (6 bases). The V gene lost 4 bases and the J gene lost 4 bases, with 22 bases spanning the gap. This CDR3 is built from 17 residues. Germline lookup yields CDR1 MGHRA and CDR2 YSYEKL. DNA for the CDR3: TGCGCCAGCAGCCCTGAACTCCTCAGGCAGGGGTTCTATGGCTACACCTTC. Translated: CASSPELLRQGFYGYTF.

This clone was counted a single time. The rearrangement joins TRBV18 to TRBJ2-1; D may be TRBD2 (5 bases). The CDR3 spans 16 residues. V shed 5 bases and J shed 9 bases, with 23 bases lying between them. CDR1 is KGHSH, CDR2 LQKENI, per germline. The CDR3 nucleotides read TGTGCCAGCTCATCCCCATTTGGGCGGGCCGGAATTGAGCAGTTCTTC. Translation gives CASSSPFGRAGIEQFF.

V is TRBV10-3 and J is TRBJ2-3; unclear D gene. CDR3 size: 12 residues. The V end lost 4 bases, the J end lost 3 bases, and 5 bases lay between the germline ends. CDR1 ENHRY and CDR2 SYGVKD come from the germline V gene. CDR3 region: CAISARTDTQYF. The CDR3 nucleotides are TGTGCCATCAGTGCTAGGACAGATACGCAGTATTTT.

The V and J genes are TRBV10-3 and TRBJ1-2; 11 bases are shared with TRBD1. This CDR3 has 19 amino acids. The germline CDR1 and CDR2 sequences are ENHRY and SYGVKD. Losses at the gene ends were 4 bases for V and 0 bases for J; bases not matched to a gene: 13. The CDR3 loop is CAISAIPGTGGHPNYGYTF. CDR3 coding DNA: TGTGCCATCAGTGCAATACCCGGGACAGGGGGTCATCCTAACTATGGCTACACCTTC.

The chain combines TRBV7-8 with TRBJ2-1; possibly TRBD1 or TRBD2 for D (5 bases each). The CDR3 is 14 amino acids. Trimming cost V 5 bases and J 4 bases, with 12 bases left between them. Germline CDR1 SGHVS, CDR2 FQNEAQ. CDR3: CASSRRTRYNEQFF. CDR3 bases: TGTGCCAGCAGCCGGAGGACAAGATACAATGAGCAGTTCTTC.

V gene TRBV9 combines with J gene TRBJ2-1; D might be TRBD2 (6 bases). CDR3 length: 14 residues. Germline-derived CDR1 and CDR2 are SGDLS and YYNGEE. V shed 4 bases and J shed 9 bases, with 17 bases lying between them. Here the CDR3 reads CASSIHGGGGEQFF. The CDR3 DNA follows: TGTGCCAGCAGCATCCATGGGGGAGGAGGTGAGCAGTTCTTC.

This clone was counted a single time. The rearrangement uses TRBV18 and TRBJ2-5, with 11 positions matching TRBD2. Losses at the gene ends were 3 bases for V and 2 bases for J; bases not matched to a gene: 5. The V gene's germline CDR1 is KGHSH and CDR2 LQKENI. CDR3 size: 16 residues. The CDR3 DNA follows: TGTGCCAGCTCACCTACCAGGACTAGCGGGCAAGAGACCCAGTACTTC. It yields the protein CASSPTRTSGQETQYF.

The chain has TRBV7-9 and TRBJ2-7; no firm D call. Germline assignment: CDR1 SEHNR and CDR2 FQNEAQ (reference sequence). CDR3 length equals 17 residues. Trimming removed 2 bases at V and 3 bases at J, with 20 bases between. This chain's CDR3 is CASSLNPWAATLYEQYF. In DNA, the CDR3 is TGTGCCAGCAGCTTAAACCCTTGGGCCGCTACCCTCTACGAGCAGTACTTC.

The chain recombines TRBV18 with TRBJ2-3; 9 bases agree with TRBD2. Germline V CDR1 and CDR2: KGHSH, LQKENI. This CDR3 region has 16 residues. V lost 6 bases and J lost 0; bases outside the gene matches: 7. CDR3 loop: CASSAGLAVSTDTQYF. As DNA, the CDR3 is TGTGCCAGCTCGGCGGGACTAGCAGTTAGCACAGATACGCAGTATTTT.

Concerning this clone itself: Within the sample, other DNA sequences also encode this same CDR3. CDR3 nucleotides: TGTGCCAGCAGTGAAGACACAGATACGCAGTATTTT. It yields the protein CASSEDTDTQYF. This chain connects TRBV2 to TRBJ2-3; D is unclear. The CDR3 consists of 12 residues. Germline CDR1 reads SNHLY; CDR2 reads FYNNEI. V was pared by 1 base and J by 2 bases, with 1 base between.

In its sample, this clone was seen once. The rearrangement joins TRBV5-1 to TRBJ2-5; 10 bases match TRBD2. V was clipped by 2 bases and J by 1 base; unmatched bases: 2. CDR1 and CDR2 (germline): SGHRS, YFSETQ. CDR3 length: 15 amino acids. CDR3 sequence (DNA): TGCGCCAGCAGCTTCTCTAGCGGGAGCCAAGAGACCCAGTACTTC. Translated, it gives CASSFSSGSQETQYF.

This chain joins TRBV5-4 and TRBJ2-5; D may match TRBD1 or TRBD2 (5 bases each). V lost 4 bases to trimming and J lost 2 bases, with 12 bases between them. Looked up from germline, CDR1 is SGHNT and CDR2 is YYREEE (reference sequence). This CDR3 contains 14 residues. The CDR3 protein is CASSREGKQETQYF. In DNA form, the CDR3 reads TGTGCCAGCAGCAGAGAGGGGAAGCAAGAGACCCAGTACTTC.

This clone turned up a few times. The CDR3 bases are TGTGCCAGGACAGATACGCAGTATTTT. Amino acid sequence: CARTDTQYF. This chain links TRBV27 with TRBJ2-3; D is ambiguous. Germline V gene data show CDR1 as MNHEY and CDR2 as SMNVEV (reference sequence). This CDR3 has 9 residues. V was trimmed by 9 bases and J by 3 bases, leaving 1 base between them.

The rearrangement joins TRBV5-4 to TRBJ1-1; 7 bases agree with TRBD1. This CDR3 region has 15 residues. The germline CDR1 and CDR2 sequences are SGHNT and YYREEE (reference sequence). V gave up 4 bases and J gave up 2 bases; unmatched junction bases: 8. CDR3 loop: CASSPGTALNTEAFF. The CDR3 DNA reads TGTGCCAGCAGCCCTGGGACAGCGCTCAACACTGAAGCTTTCTTT.

To note about this clone: This CDR3 is also generated by other DNA sequences in the sample. The chain carries TRBV5-1 and TRBJ2-7; D gene unclear. Trimming removed 0 bases from V and 1 base from J, with 5 bases in between. The CDR3 is 13 amino acids. Germline V lookup: CDR1 SGHRS, CDR2 YFSETQ. This CDR3 reads CASSLVGSYEQYF. In DNA, the CDR3 is TGCGCCAGCAGCTTGGTAGGTTCCTACGAGCAGTACTTC.

This rearrangement joins TRBV18 to TRBJ1-2; TRBD1 agrees at 9 bases. This CDR3 comprises 16 residues. Per the germline V gene, CDR1 is KGHSH and CDR2 is LQKENI. V was pared by 2 bases and J by 4 bases, with 8 bases of the junction left unmatched. The CDR3 here is CASSPRSQGAGYGYTF. Here the CDR3 DNA reads TGTGCCAGCTCACCAAGATCACAGGGGGCGGGCTATGGCTACACCTTC.

CDR3 in DNA: TGCGCCAGCAGCTTACAGGGTCCTGAAGCTTTCTTT. It is translated as CASSLQGPEAFF. The chain uses TRBV5-1 and TRBJ1-1; possible D gene TRBD1, 6 bases. The CDR3 spans 12 residues. The V and J ends lost 2 bases and 6 bases respectively, with 8 bases between them. Germline V CDR1 and CDR2: SGHRS, YFSETQ.

The chain links TRBV18 to TRBJ2-3; D is perhaps TRBD1 (6 bases). The length of the CDR3 is 13 residues. The V end was cut by 4 bases, the J end by 5 bases, with 10 bases between. Germline CDR1 reads KGHSH; CDR2 reads LQKENI. The CDR3 loop is CASSLRTVDTQYF. The CDR3 DNA sequence: TGTGCCAGCTCACTCAGGACAGTAGATACGCAGTATTTT.

The gene calls are TRBV5-1 and TRBJ1-4; no reliable D call. The germline V gene has CDR1 SGHRS and CDR2 YFSETQ. Trimming removed 3 bases from V and 8 bases from J, with 11 bases in between. The CDR3 totals 13 residues. In nucleotides, the CDR3 is TGCGCCAGCAGCTCTGTACAGAGCGAAAAACTGTTTTTT. This sequence encodes CASSSVQSEKLFF.